The entry below gives a single T cell receptor (beta chain) sequence along with its context. Its specificity is unknown. The sample belongs to a study of monozygotic twins with inflammatory bowel disease. Findings and limits, study-wide: Differing immunosuppressive treatments may have added variability to patient repertoires.

Germline CDR1 and CDR2: SEHNR and FQNEAQ (reference sequence). This CDR3 has 15 residues. Following a re-call of the 5' RACE reads, TCRdb has one entry per CDR3 protein and lacks DNA. The table lists about 450,000 distinct CDR3 sequences. The clonotype was recovered from a human donor with ulcerative colitis or Crohn's disease, or a healthy co-twin of an affected twin (not recorded which). Sequenced sample: blood. The V gene is TRBV7-9, the J gene TRBJ2-1; the TCRdb call, TRBD1, lacks DNA for checking. The chain's CDR3 is CASSLKGAVYNEQFF.